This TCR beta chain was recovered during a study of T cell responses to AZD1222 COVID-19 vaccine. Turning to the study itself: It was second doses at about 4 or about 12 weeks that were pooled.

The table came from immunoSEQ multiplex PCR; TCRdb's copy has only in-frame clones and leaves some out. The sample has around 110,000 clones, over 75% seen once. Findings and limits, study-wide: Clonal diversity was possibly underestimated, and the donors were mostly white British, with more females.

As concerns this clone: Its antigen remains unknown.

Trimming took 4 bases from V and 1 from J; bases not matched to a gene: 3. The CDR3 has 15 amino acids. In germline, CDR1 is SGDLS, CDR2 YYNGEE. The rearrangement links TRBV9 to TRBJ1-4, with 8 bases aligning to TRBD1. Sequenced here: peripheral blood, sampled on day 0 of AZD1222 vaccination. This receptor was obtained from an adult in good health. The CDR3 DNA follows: TGTGCCAGCAGCCAACAGGGGGTAACTAATGAAAAACTGTTTTTT. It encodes CASSQQGVTNEKLFF.